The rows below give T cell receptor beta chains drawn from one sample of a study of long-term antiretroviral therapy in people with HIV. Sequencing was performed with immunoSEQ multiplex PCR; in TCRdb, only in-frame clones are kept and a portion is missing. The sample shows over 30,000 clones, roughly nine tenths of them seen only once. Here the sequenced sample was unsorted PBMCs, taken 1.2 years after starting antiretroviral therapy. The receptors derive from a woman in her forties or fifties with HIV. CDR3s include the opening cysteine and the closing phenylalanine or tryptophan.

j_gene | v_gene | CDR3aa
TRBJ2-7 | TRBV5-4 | CASSFEEASEQYF
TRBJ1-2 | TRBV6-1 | CASRFGGGYGYTF
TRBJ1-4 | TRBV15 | CATSRIGAVNEKLFF
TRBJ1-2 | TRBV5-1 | CASSLVAGAPGGYTF
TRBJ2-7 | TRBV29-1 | CSIQIRAGPSYEQYF
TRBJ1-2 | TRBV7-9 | CASSQAGSVYGYTF
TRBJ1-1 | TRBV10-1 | CASRSGGLYTEAFF
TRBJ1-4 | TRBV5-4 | CASSLGGQGDEKLFF
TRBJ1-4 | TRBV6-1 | CASSEANLLVATNEKLFF
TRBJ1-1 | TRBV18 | CASSPEGAGNTEAFF
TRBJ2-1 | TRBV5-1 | CASSLILDEQFF
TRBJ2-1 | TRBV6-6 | CASSVRGTDEQFF
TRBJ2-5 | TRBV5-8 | CASSLVGETQYF
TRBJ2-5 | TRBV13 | CASSRRGGQETQYF
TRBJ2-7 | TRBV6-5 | CASSYGPESYEQYF
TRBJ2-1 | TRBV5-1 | CASSERTGRSYNEQFF